This T cell receptor (beta chain) was sequenced in a study of shared clonotypes between healthy human individuals. Across the study: The study enrolled two women and a few men aged 18 to 49. Findings of the study overall: Rarefaction demonstrated incomplete sorted-subset sequencing despite large depth. Non-shared clonotypes displayed generation probabilities falling below those of clonotypes present in all four donors.

Details on this clone: Its specificity is unknown.

The CDR3 has 15 amino acids. In germline, CDR1 is MDHEN, CDR2 SYDVKM. V was pared by 0 bases and J by 2 bases, with 3 bases of the junction left unmatched. TCRdb's table, derived via immunoSEQ multiplex PCR, lists solely in-frame clones and lacks some. Among some 2,100,000 clones, 93% were seen once, and the ten largest hold roughly 1.8%. Naive CD8 cells comprised CD45RO-negative, CCR7-positively selected cells, excluding terminally differentiated effector memory CD45RA+ cells. Caucasian adults residing in Nashville, Tennessee made up all the donors. The chain carries TRBV28 and TRBJ2-5, with 7 bases aligning to TRBD1. The sequencing input was naive CD8+ T cells from PBMCs. The TCR originated in a man aged 18 to 29 in good health. Some clones in this sample may be carry-over from other donors' samples. For the CDR3, the DNA is TGTGCCAGCAGTTTATGGACAGGGAGACAAGAGACCCAGTACTTC. Translating it yields CASSLWTGRQETQYF.